The entry that follows covers one TCR beta chain sequence. This entry belongs to a study of blood T cells in healthy people across ages. Together with a sample-barcoded 5' primer, a J-beta primer mix was included in a second PCR lasting about 6 to 11 cycles. From each sample, at least 2.5 million paired-end reads containing CDR3 were obtained. In TCRdb, the 5' RACE reads were re-called with MiXCR into one record per CDR3 protein. The repertoire holds about 1,400,000 distinct CDR3 sequences, with approximately 40% as singletons. CDR3 length equals 15 residues. The germline CDR1 and CDR2 sequences are MNHNS and SASEGT. The V end lost 5 bases, the J end lost 4 bases, and 17 bases lay between the germline ends.

This receptor was obtained from a woman under 30 in good health. The chain has TRBV6-1 and TRBJ2-5; either TRBD1 or TRBD2 may fit D (5 bases each). Sequenced: blood. CDR3 nucleotides: TGTGCCAGCAGTACCCAATCGGGGACCAGAGAGACCCAGTACTTC. Translated: CASSTQSGTRETQYF.